This entry describes one T cell receptor beta chain. The data were obtained in a study of cytomegalovirus exposure and HLA in healthy donors. The PCR used 60 Vbeta and 13 Jbeta primers. The data were produced by immunoSEQ multiplex PCR, yet TCRdb's version contains in-frame clones alone and is incomplete. The data show 160,000 or so clones, around 90% seen once. This TCR derives from a woman aged 25 to 45 in good health and CMV-seronegative. Sequenced input: PBMCs.

CDR3 loop: CASIRGSNQPQHF. The CDR3 nucleotides are TGTGCCAGCATCAGGGGAAGCAATCAGCCCCAGCATTTT. V usage is TRBV2 and J usage is TRBJ1-5; TRBD1 might be the D (6 bases). This CDR3 is built from 13 residues. Trimming pared 7 bases from V and 1 base from J, leaving 8 bases between. Germline lookup yields CDR1 SNHLY and CDR2 FYNNEI.